A selection of T cell receptor beta chains follows, all from one sample in a study of cytomegalovirus exposure and HLA in healthy donors. The data were produced by immunoSEQ multiplex PCR, yet TCRdb's version contains in-frame clones alone and is incomplete. The sample records 100,000 to 150,000 clones, approximately 80% being singletons. The sequenced material came from PBMCs. The receptor source for this set is a woman aged 40 to 50 in good health and CMV-seronegative. CDR3s include the opening cysteine and the closing phenylalanine or tryptophan. The D gene is left open where the match is weak. Only part of the rows carry a size: once, few, many, or a class if the clone is expanded.

J gene	V gene	clone size	D gene	CDR3 DNA	CDR3 protein
TRBJ1-4	TRBV7-9	.	.	TGTGCCAGCAGCTCCCAGGAAAAACTGTTTTTT	CASSSQEKLFF
TRBJ1-4	TRBV2	.	.	TGTGCCAGCAGTGAGGCCGGCAGGGCACCAACTAATGAAAAACTGTTTTTT	CASSEAGRAPTNEKLFF
TRBJ2-5	TRBV5-1	once	.	TGCGCCAGCAGTCATGGGGACTCTTTTGAAGAGACCCAGTACTTC	CASSHGDSFEETQYF
TRBJ2-3	TRBV29-1	.	TRBD2	TGCAGCGTGGCCCCAGCGGGAGGCACAGATACGCAGTATTTT	CSVAPAGGTDTQYF
TRBJ1-5	TRBV28	.	TRBD1	TGTGCCAGCAGAACAGGGGGCGGTCAGCCCCAGCATTTT	CASRTGGGQPQHF
TRBJ2-7	TRBV4-1	many	.	TGCGCCAGCAGCCCCGTCCGGCTAGCGCAGACCTACGAGCAGTACTTC	CASSPVRLAQTYEQYF
TRBJ1-1	TRBV19	.	.	TGTGCCAGTAGTATATCGAGGCAACTCGGGGCTGAAGCTTTCTTT	CASSISRQLGAEAFF
TRBJ2-3	TRBV4-2	.	.	TGTGCCAGCAGCCTCCACCCCCAGGGTGTAGCAGATACGCAGTATTTT	CASSLHPQGVADTQYF
TRBJ1-5	TRBV9	.	TRBD1	TGTGCCAGCAGCGTAGGAGGACAGGGGGGACAGCCCCAGCATTTT	CASSVGGQGGQPQHF
TRBJ2-3	TRBV19	few	.	TGTGCCAGTAGTATAGGGAGGGGCCTCACAGATACGCAGTATTTT	CASSIGRGLTDTQYF
TRBJ2-3	TRBV7-9	.	TRBD1	TGTGCCAGCAGCCGGACAGGGGGGGGCACAGATACGCAGTATTTT	CASSRTGGGTDTQYF
TRBJ2-2	TRBV9	once	TRBD1	TGTGCCAGCAGCGTAGAACAGGGGGCCTTGTTTACGAACACCGGGGAGCTGTTTTTT	CASSVEQGALFTNTGELFF
TRBJ1-3	TRBV7-9	many	.	TGTGCCAGCAGCTTAAGAACAGGGAGAGGAAACACCATATATTTT	CASSLRTGRGNTIYF
TRBJ2-3	TRBV7-2	.	TRBD2	TGTGCCAGCAGCTTGGGACTAGCGGTCACAGATACGCAGTATTTT	CASSLGLAVTDTQYF
TRBJ2-2	TRBV7-2	few	.	TGTGCCAGCAGCGCAGGGCGGTCGGACACCGGGGAGCTGTTTTTT	CASSAGRSDTGELFF